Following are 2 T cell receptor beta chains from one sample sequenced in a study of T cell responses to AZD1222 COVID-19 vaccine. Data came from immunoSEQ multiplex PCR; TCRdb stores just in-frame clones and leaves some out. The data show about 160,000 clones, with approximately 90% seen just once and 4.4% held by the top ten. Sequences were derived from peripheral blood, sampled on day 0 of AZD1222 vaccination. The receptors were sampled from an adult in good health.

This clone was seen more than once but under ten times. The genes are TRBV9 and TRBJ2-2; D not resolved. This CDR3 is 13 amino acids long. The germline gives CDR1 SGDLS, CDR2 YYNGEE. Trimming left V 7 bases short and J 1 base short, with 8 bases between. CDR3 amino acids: CASSTLNTGELFF. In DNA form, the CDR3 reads TGTGCCAGCTCCACTTTGAACACCGGGGAGCTGTTTTTT.

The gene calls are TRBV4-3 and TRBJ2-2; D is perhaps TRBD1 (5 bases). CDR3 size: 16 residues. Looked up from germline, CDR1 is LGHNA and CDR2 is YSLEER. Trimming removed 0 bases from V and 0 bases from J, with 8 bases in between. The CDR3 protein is CASSQDTGSNTGELFF. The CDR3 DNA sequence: TGCGCCAGCAGCCAAGATACAGGATCGAACACCGGGGAGCTGTTTTTT.